These T cell receptor beta chains were read from a single sample in a study of cytomegalovirus exposure and HLA in healthy donors. The assay was immunoSEQ multiplex PCR, and TCRdb's table has in-frame clones only and misses some. This table has 100,000 to 150,000 clones, just under 75% appearing once. The sample comprised PBMCs. The receptors derive from a man between 60 and 75 years old in good health and CMV-seropositive. The CDR3 runs from the conserved cysteine through the conserved F or W. A D gene is named only where the DNA matches it firmly. A clone size is listed for some rows: how often the clone was seen (once, few, many), or a class if it is expanded.

J | D | size | V | CDR3 | DNA
TRBJ2-1 | TRBD2 | . | TRBV6-4 | CASSETSGGVNEQFF | TGTGCCAGCAGTGAAACTAGCGGGGGGGTGAATGAGCAGTTCTTC
TRBJ2-5 | . | . | TRBV28 | CASSSGGGKEGTQYF | TGTGCCAGCAGTTCCGGGGGAGGAAAAGAGGGGACCCAGTACTTC
TRBJ2-7 | TRBD2 | . | TRBV5-5 | CASSFGLAGDYEQYF | TGTGCCAGCAGCTTCGGACTAGCGGGGGACTACGAGCAGTACTTC
TRBJ1-6 | . | few | TRBV6-6 | CASSNSGSPLHF | TGTGCCAGCAGCAATTCAGGCTCACCCCTCCACTTT
TRBJ1-3 | TRBD1 | once | TRBV5-1 | CASRLDPSTGPGNTIYF | TGCGCCAGCAGGTTGGACCCCTCGACAGGGCCTGGAAACACCATATATTTT
TRBJ2-3 | . | few | TRBV30 | CAWTGGRLATQYF | TGTGCCTGGACCGGGGGGCGCCTAGCTACGCAGTATTTT
TRBJ2-5 | . | . | TRBV29-1 | CSAPGAQVETQYF | TGCAGCGCCCCCGGCGCCCAGGTGGAGACCCAGTACTTC
TRBJ2-4 | . | once | TRBV7-2 | CASSLAVLAKNIQYF | TGTGCCAGCAGCCTTGCGGTCCTAGCCAAAAACATTCAGTACTTC
TRBJ2-2 | . | . | TRBV6-4 | CASRGERAGELFF | TGTGCCAGCAGAGGGGAACGAGCCGGGGAGCTGTTTTTT
TRBJ1-2 | . | . | TRBV6-5 | CASSSGAHYYGYTF | TGTGCCAGCAGTTCAGGGGCCCATTACTATGGCTACACCTTC
TRBJ2-5 | . | . | TRBV18 | CASSPYKETQYF | TGTGCCAGCTCACCGTACAAAGAGACCCAGTACTTC
TRBJ1-2 | TRBD1 | . | TRBV2 | CARTGTGVYGYTF | TGTGCCAGGACCGGGACAGGGGTCTATGGCTACACCTTC
TRBJ2-5 | . | . | TRBV5-1 | CASSQWGVGSGETQYF | TGCGCCAGCAGCCAGTGGGGGGTAGGGTCAGGAGAGACCCAGTACTTC
TRBJ1-2 | TRBD1 | few | TRBV10-3 | CAISESDRGTPDGYTF | TGTGCCATCAGTGAGTCGGACAGGGGCACGCCGGATGGCTACACCTTC
TRBJ2-1 | . | . | TRBV27 | CASISGQYNEQFF | TGTGCCAGCATAAGCGGGCAGTACAATGAGCAGTTCTTC
TRBJ1-3 | . | . | TRBV18 | CASSPEGSEWVHISGNTIYF | TGTGCCAGCTCCCCAGAGGGTTCGGAATGGGTACATATCTCTGGAAACACCATATATTTT
TRBJ2-7 | . | . | TRBV5-4 | CASSLGLAETYEQYF | TGTGCCAGCAGCTTGGGCCTAGCCGAAACCTACGAGCAGTACTTC
TRBJ1-4 | . | . | TRBV9 | CASSVARATNEKLFF | TGTGCCAGCAGCGTAGCCAGGGCAACTAATGAAAAACTGTTTTTT
TRBJ2-3 | . | . | TRBV28 | CASPPEWTKRADTQYF | TGTGCCAGCCCCCCTGAATGGACAAAACGGGCAGATACGCAGTATTTT
TRBJ1-2 | TRBD1 | . | TRBV4-1 | CASSQVPGGSYGYTF | TGCGCCAGCAGCCAAGTCCCAGGGGGTTCTTATGGCTACACCTTC
TRBJ2-7 | TRBD2 | . | TRBV27 | CASSLSVAGNYEQYF | TGTGCCAGCAGTTTATCGGTAGCGGGGAACTACGAGCAGTACTTC
TRBJ1-6 | . | . | TRBV2 | CASGYQGSSYNSPLHF | TGTGCCAGCGGTTATCAGGGGAGCTCCTATAATTCACCCCTCCACTTT